A selection of T cell receptor beta chains follows, all from one sample in a study of shared clonotypes between healthy human individuals. Only in-frame clones appear in the TCRdb table, and some are missing; sequencing was by immunoSEQ multiplex PCR. This sample yields roughly 2.4 million clones, of which 95% are seen a single time; more than 0.1% belongs to the top ten. The sequencing input was naive CD4+ T cells sorted from blood. The receptors here all came from a man aged 18 to 30 in good health. Both conserved end residues are part of each CDR3. D genes are given only for firm matches.

TGTGCCAGCAGTGTATACAGGGGGCGAAGGACTGAAGCTTTCTTT CASSVYRGRRTEAFF TRBV27 TRBD1 TRBJ1-1
TGTGCCAGCAGCTTGGGGACCGAGTACGAGCAGTACTTC CASSLGTEYEQYF TRBV7-6 . TRBJ2-7
TGTGCCAGCAGCCCCGACAGGGGGCCGTTCGAGCAGTACTTC CASSPDRGPFEQYF TRBV27 TRBD1 TRBJ2-7
TGTGCCAGCAGCTCAACTACTACTTTCCAAGAGACCCAGTACTTC CASSSTTTFQETQYF TRBV5-4 . TRBJ2-5
TGCGCCAGCAGCCTTGGTTGGGGTTCCTACGAGCAGTACTTC CASSLGWGSYEQYF TRBV5-1 . TRBJ2-7
TGTGCCAGTAGTCCACGACAGGGTACCGGCTACACCTTC CASSPRQGTGYTF TRBV19 TRBD1 TRBJ1-2
TGTGCCAGCAGTTACCCGGATTTTAAAGGCTACACCTTC CASSYPDFKGYTF TRBV6-5 . TRBJ1-2
TGTGCCAGCAGCATGCGGGGACGGCTAAACACTGAAGCTTTCTTT CASSMRGRLNTEAFF TRBV7-9 . TRBJ1-1
TGTGCCACCAGCAGAGATTTAAGGCAGGGCGAAGCCGGGGAGCTGTTTTTT CATSRDLRQGEAGELFF TRBV15 . TRBJ2-2
TGTGCCAGCAGTCGTGAGAGGACCGGGGAGCTGTTTTTT CASSRERTGELFF TRBV6-5 . TRBJ2-2
TGTGCCAGCATGATACTGGAAGGGAATCAGCCCCAGCATTTT CASMILEGNQPQHF TRBV6-1 . TRBJ1-5
TGTGCCAGCTCATCCCGCACAGATACGCAGTATTTT CASSSRTDTQYF TRBV18 . TRBJ2-3
TGTGCCAGCAGTGGAGGGACTAGCGGGAAGTCGGGTGAGCAGTTCTTC CASSGGTSGKSGEQFF TRBV6-1 TRBD2 TRBJ2-1
TGTGCCAGCAGTTCTGGGGCGGAAAAACTGTTTTTT CASSSGAEKLFF TRBV5-4 . TRBJ1-4
TGTGCCAGCTCAGTCGCCGGACAGGGAACTAATGAAAAACTGTTTTTT CASSVAGQGTNEKLFF TRBV18 TRBD1 TRBJ1-4
TGCGCCAGCAGCCCAGGGGTGCCGGCCGATTATGGCTACACCTTC CASSPGVPADYGYTF TRBV4-3 . TRBJ1-2
TGCGCCAGCAGCTTAAGGCAGCCAGGACAAGAGACCCAGTACTTC CASSLRQPGQETQYF TRBV5-1 . TRBJ2-5
TGTGCCAGCAGCGCCGGACTAGCGGGAGTACTCACAGATACGCAGTATTTT CASSAGLAGVLTDTQYF TRBV5-4 TRBD2 TRBJ2-3
TGTGCCAGTAGGGAAAACACCGGGGAGCTGTTTTTT CASRENTGELFF TRBV19 . TRBJ2-2
TGTGCCAGCAGAAGAGAGTCCACCCAGGACGCATTTTTC CASRRESTQDAFF TRBV11-2 . TRBJ1-2
TGTGCCAGCTCACCAGGTATAAGGGAATTGGGGGAGCAGTACTTC CASSPGIRELGEQYF TRBV18 . TRBJ2-7
TGTGCCAGCGACTTAGGGACAGGGATGAATGAGCAGTTCTTC CASDLGTGMNEQFF TRBV28 TRBD1 TRBJ2-1
TGCGCCAGCAGCGACGGGACAGGGTCCGAAGAGACCCAGTACTTC CASSDGTGSEETQYF TRBV5-1 TRBD1 TRBJ2-5
TGTGCCAGCAGTTACTCTCCACTCAGCACAGATACGCAGTATTTT CASSYSPLSTDTQYF TRBV6-5 . TRBJ2-3
TGTGCCAGCAGTGAACAAAAGGGGCTGCAAGAGACCCAGTACTTC CASSEQKGLQETQYF TRBV6-1 . TRBJ2-5
TGCGCCAGCAGCCCCGGGACTAGCGGGAGGTCATACGAGCAGTACTTC CASSPGTSGRSYEQYF TRBV5-1 TRBD2 TRBJ2-7
TGCGCCAGCAGCTTGGGGTTAGTAGCGGGAGGGCCAGGAGAGACCCAGTACTTC CASSLGLVAGGPGETQYF TRBV5-1 TRBD2 TRBJ2-5
TGTGCCAGTAAAGCCATAGCGGGTCGGGGAGGTAGGACAGATACGCAGTATTTT CASKAIAGRGGRTDTQYF TRBV2 TRBD2 TRBJ2-3
TGCGCCAGCAGCCAAGATTCGAGTTGGGCCGGGGAGCTGTTTTTT CASSQDSSWAGELFF TRBV4-3 . TRBJ2-2
TGTGCCAGCTCACCACCGGCAGGGGGTTTGCATGACATGAACACTGAAGCTTTCTTT CASSPPAGGLHDMNTEAFF TRBV18 TRBD1 TRBJ1-1
TGCGCCAGCAGCCAATCTTTGGGGGGTCCCTACGAGCAGTACTTC CASSQSLGGPYEQYF TRBV23-1 . TRBJ2-7
TGTGCCAGCAGTGGGCAGGGCTCTGGGGCCAACGTCCTGACTTTC CASSGQGSGANVLTF TRBV6-4 . TRBJ2-6
TGTGCCAGCAGTGGGGGGACTAGCGGGAGGGCAACCCAGTACTTC CASSGGTSGRATQYF TRBV6-1 TRBD2 TRBJ2-7
TGTGCCTGGGACGTCGACAATGAGCAGTTCTTC CAWDVDNEQFF TRBV30 . TRBJ2-1
TGTGCCAGCAGCCCCGCCCCCAGGGGATCACCCCTCCACTTT CASSPAPRGSPLHF TRBV7-2 . TRBJ1-6
TGTGCCAGCAGCTTATCCGGGACAATCAAAATCGAGGAGACCCAGTACTTC CASSLSGTIKIEETQYF TRBV7-6 . TRBJ2-5
TGCAGCGTTGACGGCTACCTGCCAGGGGACGGCTACACCTTC CSVDGYLPGDGYTF TRBV29-1 . TRBJ1-2